Listed below are T cell receptor beta chains from one sample, sequenced in a study of CXCR3-negative and CXCR3-positive naive CD8 T cells. TCRdb processed the 5' RACE reads again and assigns one entry to each CDR3 protein, with no DNA. With some 120,000 distinct CDR3 sequences in the sample, the ten largest clones hold approximately 0.36%. Source material: naive CXCR3+ CD8+ T cells from blood. These receptors were obtained from a human donor in good health. Some clones in this sample may be carry-over from other donors' samples. Each CDR3 is given with its conserved first and last residue.

>TRBJ2-3|TRBV4-3
CASSRAEAADTQYF
>TRBJ2-1|TRBV7-9
CASSPPSTYNEQFF
>TRBJ2-7|TRBV5-1
CASSLGAHGPGTSYEQYF
>TRBJ2-2|TRBV12-3/TRBV12-4
CASSLLGVPGELFF
>TRBJ2-3|TRBV12-3/TRBV12-4
CASIPAGRTDTQYF
>TRBJ2-2|TRBV6-2/TRBV6-3
CASSTPTGWLRGELFF
>TRBJ2-1|TRBV19
CASSMAAGNEQFF
>TRBJ1-2|TRBV7-3
CASSPTGTGGDGYTF
>TRBJ1-1|TRBV5-1
CASTQRGNTEAFF
>TRBJ2-1|TRBV6-2/TRBV6-3
CASSYSLYNEQFF
>TRBJ2-1|TRBV5-1
CASSLVVAGADNEQFF
>TRBJ1-2|TRBV6-5
CASKILVQSNGYTF